This T cell receptor (beta chain) was sequenced for a study of Graves' ophthalmopathy and Graves' hyperthyroidism. Amplified material comprised TCR beta CDR3 regions derived from RNA transcripts. First-round RT-PCR with HTBI primers preceded a second-round multiplex PCR. TCRdb reanalysed the multiplex PCR reads using MiXCR and keeps one entry per CDR3 protein. The sample includes approximately 700,000 distinct CDR3 sequences, 40% of them seen just once. Presentation of ophthalmopathy in the donors involved moderate-to-severe activity, CAS ≥3, NOSPECS ≥4 and a duration under 3 months. Fresh peripheral blood (approximately 10 ml) yielded the PBMCs. Ten or more counts support this clonotype. The antigen remains undetermined. General study results and limits: Sensitivity of around 67% and specificity of 72% to 85% were achieved by the model that predicted ophthalmopathy progression. From stable hyperthyroidism, ophthalmopathy was separated by a 13-signature model with 85% to 90% sensitivity and 75% to 82% specificity.

The source is an adult man with Graves' ophthalmopathy. Sample: peripheral blood.

This CDR3 is CATSIPGQGTETQYF. CDR3 bases: TGTGCCACCTCTATACCGGGACAGGGAACCGAGACCCAGTACTTC. This chain links TRBV24-1 with TRBJ2-5, with 9 bases lining up with TRBD1. The CDR3 sequence is 15 residues long. The junction had 12 bases not matched to a gene; V was cut back by 9 bases and J by 5 bases. Germline values: CDR1 KGHDR, CDR2 SFDVKD.